A selection of T cell receptor beta chains follows, all from one sample in a study of blood T cell repertoires in COVID-19. The protocol was immunoSEQ multiplex PCR, while the TCRdb copy is restricted to in-frame clones and leaves out a portion. The sample lists about 330,000 clones, 87% occurring once. Sequencing input: peripheral blood. The receptors originated from a man aged 25 to 40 with COVID-19, enrolled during active disease. The CDR3 runs from the conserved cysteine through the conserved F or W. The order of the fields is V gene, clone size, J gene, D gene, CDR3 DNA, CDR3 protein. A D gene is named only where the DNA matches it firmly. Clone size is not always given. Where it is, it says once, few, many or a class for expanded clones.

V gene: TRBV12-5; clone size: -; J gene: TRBJ2-2; D gene: -; CDR3 DNA: TGTGCTAGTGGTTTGCCCTCTCAGGGTGCCGGGGAGCTGTTTTTT; CDR3 protein: CASGLPSQGAGELFF
V gene: TRBV5-8; clone size: once; J gene: TRBJ2-7; D gene: TRBD1; CDR3 DNA: TGTGCCAGCAGCCGACAGGGCCTCTACGAGCAGTACTTC; CDR3 protein: CASSRQGLYEQYF
V gene: TRBV5-6; clone size: -; J gene: TRBJ2-7; D gene: -; CDR3 DNA: TGTGCCAGCAGCTTGGAGGGGGATTACGAGCAGTACTTC; CDR3 protein: CASSLEGDYEQYF
V gene: TRBV18; clone size: -; J gene: TRBJ1-2; D gene: -; CDR3 DNA: TGTGCCAGCTCACCAATGGGGGGAGGCTACACCTTC; CDR3 protein: CASSPMGGGYTF
V gene: TRBV9; clone size: -; J gene: TRBJ1-4; D gene: TRBD1; CDR3 DNA: TGTGCCAGCAGCGCTGGACAGGCAACTAATGAAAAACTGTTTTTT; CDR3 protein: CASSAGQATNEKLFF
V gene: TRBV4-3; clone size: -; J gene: TRBJ1-5; D gene: TRBD1; CDR3 DNA: TGCGCCAGCAGCCACGGACAGGGTAATGTATTGCCCCAGCATTTT; CDR3 protein: CASSHGQGNVLPQHF
V gene: TRBV19; clone size: -; J gene: TRBJ1-5; D gene: -; CDR3 DNA: TGTGCCAGTTCCGCGGCTCGGCAGCCCCAGCATTTT; CDR3 protein: CASSAARQPQHF
V gene: TRBV4-1; clone size: -; J gene: TRBJ2-2; D gene: -; CDR3 DNA: TGCGCCAGCAGCCAAGGGGTCAGGGGCATCGGGGAGCTGTTTTTT; CDR3 protein: CASSQGVRGIGELFF
V gene: TRBV7-3; clone size: -; J gene: TRBJ1-6; D gene: TRBD1; CDR3 DNA: TGTGCCAGCAGCCCGGAGGGGGCAACGGCCCTCCACTTT; CDR3 protein: CASSPEGATALHF
V gene: TRBV3-1/TRBV3-2; clone size: -; J gene: TRBJ2-3; D gene: TRBD2; CDR3 DNA: TGTGCCAGCAGCCAACTAGCGGGGTCCGATACGCAGTATTTT; CDR3 protein: CASSQLAGSDTQYF
V gene: TRBV9; clone size: -; J gene: TRBJ1-2; D gene: -; CDR3 DNA: TGTGCCAGCAGCCCTAAGGAGGTCGCGGACTATGGCTACACCTTC; CDR3 protein: CASSPKEVADYGYTF
V gene: TRBV2; clone size: -; J gene: TRBJ2-2; D gene: TRBD1; CDR3 DNA: TGTGCCAGCAATTCCGGGACAGGGGCCGGGGAGCTGTTTTTT; CDR3 protein: CASNSGTGAGELFF
V gene: TRBV4-1; clone size: -; J gene: TRBJ2-2; D gene: TRBD2; CDR3 DNA: TGCGCCAGCAGCCTAGCGGGGAGTTACACCGGGGAGCTGTTTTTT; CDR3 protein: CASSLAGSYTGELFF
V gene: TRBV7-3; clone size: -; J gene: TRBJ2-5; D gene: -; CDR3 DNA: TGTGCCAGCAGCTTGTCTTCAGGGAAAGAGACCCAGTACTTC; CDR3 protein: CASSLSSGKETQYF
V gene: TRBV20-1; clone size: -; J gene: TRBJ1-1; D gene: -; CDR3 DNA: TGCAGTGCTAGAGTGGGCGAAGCTTTCTTT; CDR3 protein: CSARVGEAFF
V gene: TRBV5-1; clone size: -; J gene: TRBJ2-7; D gene: -; CDR3 DNA: TGCGCCAGCAGCTTAGGACTTCTATACGAGCAGTACTTC; CDR3 protein: CASSLGLLYEQYF
V gene: TRBV5-5; clone size: -; J gene: TRBJ1-4; D gene: TRBD1; CDR3 DNA: TGTGCCAGCAGCCCCCCCAGGGGGTCAACTAATGAAAAACTGTTTTTT; CDR3 protein: CASSPPRGSTNEKLFF
V gene: TRBV4-1; clone size: -; J gene: TRBJ2-7; D gene: -; CDR3 DNA: TGCGCCAGCAGCCAACTTCTCTTCTCCTACGAGCAGTACTTC; CDR3 protein: CASSQLLFSYEQYF
V gene: TRBV27; clone size: -; J gene: TRBJ2-7; D gene: -; CDR3 DNA: TGTGCCAGCAGCTTCGGGGTAACCTACGAGCAGTACTTC; CDR3 protein: CASSFGVTYEQYF
V gene: TRBV7-2; clone size: -; J gene: TRBJ2-1; D gene: TRBD2; CDR3 DNA: TGTGCCAGCAGCTTTTTTGGCGGGGGGGCGACTGAGCAGTTCTTC; CDR3 protein: CASSFFGGGATEQFF
V gene: TRBV11-1; clone size: -; J gene: TRBJ1-1; D gene: TRBD1; CDR3 DNA: TGTGCCAGCAGCCCCAGACAGGGGCGGAACACTGAAGCTTTCTTT; CDR3 protein: CASSPRQGRNTEAFF
V gene: TRBV19; clone size: -; J gene: TRBJ2-7; D gene: TRBD1; CDR3 DNA: TGTGCCAGTAGCCAGACAGGGGGCTCCTACGAGCAGTACTTC; CDR3 protein: CASSQTGGSYEQYF
V gene: TRBV9; clone size: -; J gene: TRBJ2-2; D gene: -; CDR3 DNA: TGTGCCAGCAGCGTGGGAGGTTCGGTCGCCGGGGAGCTGTTTTTT; CDR3 protein: CASSVGGSVAGELFF
V gene: TRBV5-1; clone size: -; J gene: TRBJ1-1; D gene: TRBD1; CDR3 DNA: TGCGCCAGCAGCCTCTGGACAGGGGGGACTGAAGCTTTCTTT; CDR3 protein: CASSLWTGGTEAFF
V gene: TRBV5-1; clone size: -; J gene: TRBJ2-5; D gene: TRBD1; CDR3 DNA: TGCGCCAGCAGCCCACAGGGGCAAGAGACCCAGTACTTC; CDR3 protein: CASSPQGQETQYF
V gene: TRBV18; clone size: few; J gene: TRBJ1-3; D gene: -; CDR3 DNA: TGTGCCAGCTCACCAAGGGGCAGTGATTCTGGAAACACCATATATTTT; CDR3 protein: CASSPRGSDSGNTIYF
V gene: TRBV19; clone size: -; J gene: TRBJ1-5; D gene: -; CDR3 DNA: TGTGCCAGTAGTATTGGACAGTACAATCAGCCCCAGCATTTT; CDR3 protein: CASSIGQYNQPQHF
V gene: TRBV28; clone size: few; J gene: TRBJ2-5; D gene: TRBD1; CDR3 DNA: TGTGCCAGCAGTCAAGGGACAGACGGAGGATCCCAGTACTTC; CDR3 protein: CASSQGTDGGSQYF
V gene: TRBV18; clone size: -; J gene: TRBJ2-2; D gene: -; CDR3 DNA: TGTGCCAGCTCAACCGGACAGTACACCGGGGAGCTGTTTTTT; CDR3 protein: CASSTGQYTGELFF
V gene: TRBV4-3; clone size: -; J gene: TRBJ1-2; D gene: -; CDR3 DNA: TGCGCCAGCAGCCAAGTAATGGTTCAGGGGAACCACTATGGCTACACCTTC; CDR3 protein: CASSQVMVQGNHYGYTF
V gene: TRBV19; clone size: -; J gene: TRBJ1-5; D gene: TRBD1; CDR3 DNA: TGTGCCAGTAGTATTCTAGGACAGGGTAGCAATCAGCCCCAGCATTTT; CDR3 protein: CASSILGQGSNQPQHF
V gene: TRBV19; clone size: -; J gene: TRBJ2-3; D gene: TRBD2; CDR3 DNA: TGTGCCAGTAGTCTCAATAGCGGGGGCCCCAGCACAGATACGCAGTATTTT; CDR3 protein: CASSLNSGGPSTDTQYF
V gene: TRBV29-1; clone size: -; J gene: TRBJ1-1; D gene: TRBD1; CDR3 DNA: TGCAGCGCGTCGGGACAGGGGCCCTCGGCTTTCTTT; CDR3 protein: CSASGQGPSAFF
V gene: TRBV18; clone size: -; J gene: TRBJ1-4; D gene: -; CDR3 DNA: TGTGCCAGCTCACCACGAGTTGCAACTAATGAAAAACTGTTTTTT; CDR3 protein: CASSPRVATNEKLFF
V gene: TRBV5-5; clone size: -; J gene: TRBJ1-1; D gene: TRBD1; CDR3 DNA: TGTGCCAGCAGCCTGGGGTGGGCAGGGGGCTTGGGAAACACTGAAGCTTTCTTT; CDR3 protein: CASSLGWAGGLGNTEAFF
V gene: TRBV7-9; clone size: -; J gene: TRBJ1-5; D gene: TRBD1; CDR3 DNA: TGTGCCAGCAGCTTCAACTGGGGACGACAGGGAGGAATTAATCAGCCCCAGCATTTT; CDR3 protein: CASSFNWGRQGGINQPQHF
V gene: TRBV6-5; clone size: -; J gene: TRBJ1-1; D gene: TRBD1; CDR3 DNA: TGTGCCAGCAGGGCTCATCAGGGGGCTGAAGCTTTCTTT; CDR3 protein: CASRAHQGAEAFF
V gene: TRBV9; clone size: -; J gene: TRBJ1-5; D gene: TRBD1; CDR3 DNA: TGTGCCAGCAGCAAAGGGACAGGAGGGAATCAGCCCCAGCATTTT; CDR3 protein: CASSKGTGGNQPQHF
V gene: TRBV2; clone size: once; J gene: TRBJ2-5; D gene: TRBD2; CDR3 DNA: TGTGCCAACAGCAGTCCTGATCTAGCGGGGGGCCGTCGTCCGACCCAGTACTTC; CDR3 protein: CANSSPDLAGGRRPTQYF
V gene: TRBV28; clone size: -; J gene: TRBJ2-7; D gene: -; CDR3 DNA: TGTGCCAGCAAACCGGGACAACGGTCTGCTGGCGAGCAGTACTTC; CDR3 protein: CASKPGQRSAGEQYF
V gene: TRBV11-2; clone size: -; J gene: TRBJ2-1; D gene: -; CDR3 DNA: TGTGCCAGCACAGCTTCCCAGGGTACCTACAATGAGCAGTTCTTC; CDR3 protein: CASTASQGTYNEQFF
V gene: TRBV29-1; clone size: -; J gene: TRBJ1-4; D gene: -; CDR3 DNA: TGCAGCGTTTACTCTACCCTTAATGAAAAACTGTTTTTT; CDR3 protein: CSVYSTLNEKLFF
V gene: TRBV19; clone size: few; J gene: TRBJ2-3; D gene: TRBD1; CDR3 DNA: TGTGCCAGTAGTTATACAGGGGAGAGGACAGATACGCAGTATTTT; CDR3 protein: CASSYTGERTDTQYF
V gene: TRBV30; clone size: -; J gene: TRBJ1-6; D gene: TRBD1; CDR3 DNA: TGTGCCTGGAGTAGGACCGACAGGGGGACTTATAATTCACCCCTCCACTTT; CDR3 protein: CAWSRTDRGTYNSPLHF
V gene: TRBV6-5; clone size: -; J gene: TRBJ1-2; D gene: -; CDR3 DNA: TGTGCCAGCAGTTATGAGAGAATCTATGGCTACACCTTC; CDR3 protein: CASSYERIYGYTF
V gene: TRBV19; clone size: -; J gene: TRBJ2-2; D gene: TRBD2; CDR3 DNA: TGTGCCAGTAGTTTTCGACTAGCGGGGGCTACGGGGACCGGGGAGCTGTTTTTT; CDR3 protein: CASSFRLAGATGTGELFF
V gene: TRBV27; clone size: -; J gene: TRBJ1-2; D gene: TRBD1; CDR3 DNA: TGTGCCAGCAGTTCTCCGGGACAGGGGAGCTATGGCTACACCTTC; CDR3 protein: CASSSPGQGSYGYTF
V gene: TRBV25-1; clone size: -; J gene: TRBJ1-4; D gene: TRBD1; CDR3 DNA: TGTGCCACGACAGGGGATAATGAAAAACTGTTTTTT; CDR3 protein: CATTGDNEKLFF
V gene: TRBV19; clone size: -; J gene: TRBJ2-7; D gene: -; CDR3 DNA: TGTGCCAGTAGTATGTGGGCAGGGTACGACGAGCAGTACTTC; CDR3 protein: CASSMWAGYDEQYF
V gene: TRBV14; clone size: -; J gene: TRBJ1-2; D gene: -; CDR3 DNA: TGTGCCAGCAGCCAAGTACCGGGAGTTTATGGCTACACCTTC; CDR3 protein: CASSQVPGVYGYTF
V gene: TRBV4-3; clone size: -; J gene: TRBJ1-1; D gene: -; CDR3 DNA: TGCGCCAGCAGCCAAGATCTATCCGGAGGGAGCCTAGCTTTCTTT; CDR3 protein: CASSQDLSGGSLAFF
V gene: TRBV7-3; clone size: few; J gene: TRBJ2-2; D gene: -; CDR3 DNA: TGTGCCAGCAGCTTAACGACGAGGAGGAACACCGGGGAGCTGTTTTTT; CDR3 protein: CASSLTTRRNTGELFF
V gene: TRBV19; clone size: -; J gene: TRBJ1-4; D gene: -; CDR3 DNA: TGTGCCAGTAGTCCCTTTGGGGGACTGAGTGAAAAACTGTTTTTT; CDR3 protein: CASSPFGGLSEKLFF
V gene: TRBV5-8; clone size: -; J gene: TRBJ2-3; D gene: TRBD2; CDR3 DNA: TGTGCCAGCAGCGATTGGACTAGCCCCACAGATACGCAGTATTTT; CDR3 protein: CASSDWTSPTDTQYF
V gene: TRBV6-5; clone size: -; J gene: TRBJ1-2; D gene: -; CDR3 DNA: TGTGCCAGCAGTTACTCGGGCAGGTACTATGGCTACACCTTC; CDR3 protein: CASSYSGRYYGYTF